The 29 T cell receptor beta chains given below trace back to one sample, sequenced in a study of blood T cell repertoires in COVID-19. Sequencing used immunoSEQ multiplex PCR; TCRdb keeps in-frame clones, though not all of them. This sample has around 16,000 clones, with roughly four fifths found just once. The sequenced sample consisted of peripheral blood. The receptor source for this set is a man at least 80 years old with active COVID-19.

Comment on this clone: The same CDR3 can be traced to other DNA sequences in this sample. This rearrangement joins TRBV19 to TRBJ1-2; 8 positions agree with TRBD1. There are 15 residues in the CDR3. Germline loops: CDR1 LNHDA, CDR2 SQIVND (reference sequence). The ends lost 5 bases at V and 3 bases at J; junction bases unmatched: 8. The CDR3 DNA reads TGTGCCAGTAGTCCGGGACAGGTCGAGGACTATGGCTACACCTTC. It yields the protein CASSPGQVEDYGYTF.

The chain uses TRBV5-1 and TRBJ2-6, with a possible D match to TRBD1 (6 bases). Germline CDR1 SGHRS, CDR2 YFSETQ. This CDR3 is 17 amino acids long. Trimming shortened V by 7 bases and J by 0 bases, and 17 bases separated the two germline ends. The CDR3 loop is CASQWASGVSGANVLTF. In DNA form, the CDR3 reads TGCGCCAGCCAGTGGGCGTCAGGGGTCTCTGGGGCCAACGTCCTGACTTTC.

The chain joins TRBV28 to TRBJ2-6, with D perhaps TRBD1 (5 bases). The V end lost 8 bases, the J end lost 0 bases, and 11 bases lay between the germline ends. Germline V gives CDR1 MDHEN, CDR2 SYDVKM. CDR3 size: 15 residues. CDR3 DNA sequence: TGTGCCAGCGGAAAAGACAGCTCTGGGGCCAACGTCCTGACTTTC. Protein sequence: CASGKDSSGANVLTF.

The chain carries TRBV27 and TRBJ1-5, with 7 positions matching TRBD1. The CDR3 contains 18 residues. Germline CDR1 MNHEY, CDR2 SMNVEV (reference sequence). V shed 4 bases and J 0 bases; nucleotides not matched to a gene: 12. For the CDR3, the DNA is TGTGCCAGCAGTTCCTTGCAGGGGGTACGCTATAGCAATCAGCCCCAGCATTTT. This sequence encodes CASSSLQGVRYSNQPQHF.

The rearrangement joins TRBV14 to TRBJ2-7; D gene unclear. Trimming left V 0 bases short and J 9 bases short, with 12 bases between. Per the germline V gene, CDR1 is SGHDN and CDR2 is FVKESK. The CDR3 runs to 13 residues. The CDR3 DNA sequence: TGTGCCAGCAGCCAAGAGGCTGATCTAGGGCAGTACTTC. This codes for CASSQEADLGQYF.

V and J are TRBV10-3 and TRBJ2-5; the match to TRBD2 covers 9 bases. This CDR3 spans 14 amino acids. CDR1 and CDR2 (germline): ENHRY, SYGVKD. Trimming took 8 bases from V and 1 from J; bases not matched to a gene: 5. The CDR3 nucleotides read TGTGCCATCGCCGCTAGCGGGACCCAAGAGACCCAGTACTTC. Its translation: CAIAASGTQETQYF.

Here the CDR3 DNA reads TGTGCCAGCAGCCACAACAGGGGGTTGGGCTACGAGCAGTACTTC. Translated, it gives CASSHNRGLGYEQYF. This chain uses TRBV7-2 with TRBJ2-7; 8 nucleotides agree with TRBD1. This CDR3 contains 15 residues. J gave up 3 bases and V 5 bases, and 9 bases lay outside the gene matches. Germline V gene sequence: CDR1 SGHTA, CDR2 FQGNSA.

The rearrangement uses TRBV7-9 and TRBJ2-1, with 11 positions matching TRBD2. Germline V gives CDR1 SEHNR, CDR2 FQNEAQ (reference sequence). The CDR3 has 17 amino acids. The V gene end was trimmed by 3 bases and the J gene end by 4 bases; junction bases not matched to a gene: 8. CDR3 coding DNA: TGTGCCAGCAGCTTTCAAGGGACTAGCGGTCCATACAATGAGCAGTTCTTC. It encodes CASSFQGTSGPYNEQFF.

The rearrangement uses TRBV9 and TRBJ2-1, with 12 bases lining up with TRBD1. This CDR3 spans 18 amino acids. V trimming: 0 bases; J trimming: 12 bases; junction bases outside the gene matches: 16. Germline values: CDR1 SGDLS, CDR2 YYNGEE. The CDR3 loop reads CASSVGGDRGPGTRRQFF. CDR3 coding DNA: TGTGCCAGCAGCGTAGGTGGGGACAGGGGGCCCGGGACCAGGAGGCAGTTCTTC. Drawing the rest from reference TRBV9 and TRBJ2-1, the complete variable domain is DSGVTQTPKHLITATGQRVTLRCSPRSGDLSVYWYQQSLDQGLQFLIQYYNGEERAKGNILERFSAQQFPDLHSELNLSSLELGDSALYFCASSVGGDRGPGTRRQFFGPGTRLTVL.

The chain has TRBV5-1 and TRBJ2-2; D perhaps matches TRBD2 (6 bases). The CDR3 is made up of 16 amino acids. V lost 2 bases, J lost 6 bases, and 17 bases lay in between. Germline V gene lookup returns CDR1 SGHRS and CDR2 YFSETQ. CDR3 DNA sequence: TGCGCCAGCAGCTTACAACCCCCTTCGGGGGCCGGGGAGCTGTTTTTT. Amino acid sequence: CASSLQPPSGAGELFF.

This clone came up a few times. The V call is TRBV5-4, the J call TRBJ2-3; 7 bases line up with TRBD1. J lost 5 bases, V lost 5 bases, and 8 bases had no gene match. The CDR3 has 14 residues. Germline CDR1 SGHNT, CDR2 YYREEE (reference sequence). The CDR3, as DNA: TGTGCCAGCAGGGGTGGGACAGAGGTAGATACGCAGTATTTT. This sequence encodes CASRGGTEVDTQYF. Drawing the rest from reference TRBV5-4 and TRBJ2-3, the complete variable domain is ETGVTQSPTHLIKTRGQQVTLRCSSQSGHNTVSWYQQALGQGPQFIFQYYREEENGRGNFPPRFSGLQFPNYSSELNVNALELDDSALYLCASRGGTEVDTQYFGPGTRLTVL.

The chain uses TRBV19 and TRBJ1-1; 8 positions match TRBD1. This CDR3 comprises 18 residues. Germline CDR1 and CDR2: LNHDA and SQIVND (reference sequence). V shed 3 bases, J shed 6 bases, and the junction held 18 bases outside the gene matches. CDR3 nucleotides: TGTGCCAGTAGTATCCAGCCTAGACAGGGGATGGGGATCCCTGAAGCTTTCTTT. Translating it yields CASSIQPRQGMGIPEAFF.

V gene TRBV3-1 (or the pseudogene TRBV3-2) combines with J gene TRBJ2-2; 13 bases are shared with TRBD2. The germline gives CDR1 LGHDT, CDR2 YNNKEL (reference sequence). CDR3 length: 20 residues. V gave up 3 bases and J gave up 1 base; unmatched junction bases: 11. The CDR3 loop reads CASSQATTSGRAGNTGELFF. The CDR3 nucleotides are TGTGCCAGCAGCCAGGCTACTACTAGCGGGAGGGCCGGGAACACCGGGGAGCTGTTTTTT.

The gene calls are TRBV19 and TRBJ2-6; D remains unclear. V lost 7 bases to trimming and J lost 0 bases, with 7 bases between them. Germline V gene sequence: CDR1 LNHDA, CDR2 SQIVND (reference sequence). This CDR3 has 14 residues. The CDR3 protein is CASNVRSGANVLTF. In nucleotides, the CDR3 is TGTGCCAGTAATGTCCGCTCTGGGGCCAACGTCCTGACTTTC.

This clone came up a few times. V usage is TRBV4-1 and J usage is TRBJ2-7, with D perhaps matching TRBD2 (5 bases). Per germline, CDR1 MGHRA and CDR2 YSYEKL. CDR3 length equals 15 residues. V was cut by 0 bases and J by 3 bases, with 12 bases left in between. CDR3 sequence: CASSQEGGFLYEQYF. For the CDR3, the DNA is TGCGCCAGCAGCCAAGAGGGCGGGTTCCTCTACGAGCAGTACTTC.

CDR3 region: CASSAGQGRIDTQYF. CDR3 in DNA: TGTGCCAGTAGTGCCGGACAGGGAAGGATAGATACGCAGTATTTT. The chain is built from TRBV19 and TRBJ2-3; TRBD1 agrees at 8 bases. CDR3 length: 15 amino acids. V lost 5 bases and J lost 5; bases outside the gene matches: 9. Germline V gene data show CDR1 as LNHDA and CDR2 as SQIVND (reference sequence).

This chain joins TRBV29-1 and TRBJ2-1; D gene ambiguous. CDR3 length: 14 residues. In germline, CDR1 is SQVTM, CDR2 ANQGSEA. The ends were cut back, 4 bases at V and 0 bases at J, with 10 bases in the middle. As DNA, the CDR3 is TGCAGCGTTGTGTCTCTAAGCTCCTACAATGAGCAGTTCTTC. It specifies CSVVSLSSYNEQFF.

The chain is built from TRBV10-2 and TRBJ2-3; 8 positions match TRBD2. Trimming took 2 bases from V and 2 from J; bases not matched to a gene: 9. There are 17 residues in the CDR3. Germline-derived CDR1 and CDR2 are WSHSY and SAAADI. Here the CDR3 DNA reads TGCGCCAGCAGTGAGGGTCTAGCGGGCCAGCTCACAGATACGCAGTATTTT. It encodes CASSEGLAGQLTDTQYF.

The chain has TRBV5-1 and TRBJ2-7; possibly TRBD1 for D (5 bases). Germline V gene sequence: CDR1 SGHRS, CDR2 YFSETQ. This CDR3 is built from 16 residues. Trimming left V 0 bases short and J 4 bases short, with 17 bases between. CDR3 sequence (DNA): TGCGCCAGCAGCTTGGACAGCAAGGGGATGGGATACGAGCAGTACTTC. Translated: CASSLDSKGMGYEQYF.

V usage is TRBV6-1 and J usage is TRBJ2-2; D is ambiguous. The germline V and J ends were trimmed by 2 bases and 7 bases, with 11 bases remaining between them. This CDR3 is built from 14 residues. From germline, CDR1 is MNHNS and CDR2 SASEGT. The CDR3 DNA sequence: TGTGCCAGCAGTGAATCCCGGGTTAACGGGGAGCTGTTTTTT. Encoded protein: CASSESRVNGELFF.

The chain links TRBV5-4 to TRBJ2-7, with 8 bases identical to TRBD1. CDR3 length equals 16 residues. CDR1 SGHNT and CDR2 YYREEE come from the germline V gene (reference sequence). With 1 base clipped from V and 3 bases from J, the junction kept 9 bases outside the gene matches. DNA of the CDR3: TGTGCCAGCAGCTTGTCCGGGACAGGCCTAATCTACGAGCAGTACTTC. Encoded protein: CASSLSGTGLIYEQYF.

This sequence joins TRBV2 and TRBJ1-5; D is undetermined. The germline V gene encodes CDR1 SNHLY and CDR2 FYNNEI. Trimming pared 9 bases from V and 6 bases from J, leaving 21 bases between. The CDR3 sequence is 15 residues long. The DNA for the CDR3 is TGTGCCAGTACAGAATCGTTATACCGGCCTCAGCCCCAGCATTTT. It yields the protein CASTESLYRPQPQHF.

The chain recombines TRBV5-1 with TRBJ2-2, with D perhaps TRBD2 (5 bases). Trimming shortened V by 10 bases and J by 6 bases, and 13 bases separated the two germline ends. This CDR3 region has 12 residues. Germline V CDR1 and CDR2: SGHRS, YFSETQ. The CDR3 DNA reads TGCGCCTGTAGATGGGAGCCCGGGGAGCTGTTTTTT. It translates to CACRWEPGELFF. The full variable domain, rest sourced from reference TRBV5-1 and TRBJ2-2, is KAGVTQTPRYLIKTRGQQVTLSCSPISGHRSVSWYQQTPGQGLQFLFEYFSETQRNKGNFPGRFSGRQFSNSRSEMNVSTLELGDSALYLCACRWEPGELFFGEGSRLTVL.

The V and J genes are TRBV28 and TRBJ1-6; 8 nucleotides agree with TRBD1. The CDR3 sequence is 15 residues long. The J segment lost 9 bases and the V segment lost 1 base, leaving 5 bases of the junction unmatched. Germline CDR1 is MDHEN and CDR2 is SYDVKM. CDR3 amino acids: CASSLSGGTVSPLHF. DNA for the CDR3: TGTGCCAGCAGTTTATCAGGGGGCACGGTTTCACCCCTCCACTTT.

This clone was seen only once. This chain connects TRBV18 to TRBJ2-3; 13 bases map to TRBD2. This CDR3 is 19 amino acids long. The germline gives CDR1 KGHSH, CDR2 LQKENI. J gave up 3 bases and V 6 bases, and 15 bases lay outside the gene matches. In DNA form, the CDR3 reads TGTGCCAGCTCGCGCAGACTAGCGGGAGGCGTGTCTGAGACAGATACGCAGTATTTT. It specifies CASSRRLAGGVSETDTQYF.

There are a few counts of this clone. V is TRBV14 and J is TRBJ1-6, with D perhaps matching TRBD1 (5 bases). Trimming cost V 4 bases and J 7 bases, with 14 bases left between them. This CDR3 is built from 15 residues. CDR1 is SGHDN and CDR2 is FVKESK in the germline V gene. The CDR3 here is CASSPLGGGNSPLHF. CDR3 nucleotide sequence: TGTGCCAGCAGCCCCCTGGGGGGAGGGAATTCACCCCTCCACTTT.

The V call is TRBV28, the J call TRBJ2-7, with 12 bases fitting TRBD2. Germline CDR1 MDHEN, CDR2 SYDVKM. Losses at the gene ends were 3 bases for V and 6 bases for J; bases not matched to a gene: 3. This CDR3 is 14 amino acids long. This CDR3 is CASSLTSGRREQYF. The CDR3 DNA reads as TGTGCCAGCAGTTTGACTAGCGGGAGACGCGAGCAGTACTTC.

The chain employs TRBV4-1 and TRBJ2-7; 7 nucleotides agree with TRBD1. This CDR3 is built from 15 residues. J lost 4 bases, V lost 1 base, and 7 bases had no gene match. The germline V gene has CDR1 MGHRA and CDR2 YSYEKL. CDR3: CASSQGLGGGYEQYF. For the CDR3, the DNA is TGCGCCAGCAGCCAAGGGTTAGGGGGCGGGTACGAGCAGTACTTC.

This clone has a single count. The V and J genes are TRBV27 and TRBJ1-5; 9 positions agree with TRBD1. CDR3 size: 16 residues. Germline V lookup: CDR1 MNHEY, CDR2 SMNVEV (reference sequence). Unmatched junction bases numbered 7, after V lost 5 bases and J lost 2 bases. CDR3 DNA: TGTGCCAGCAGTCCCCGGGGACAGGGCCGCAATCAGCCCCAGCATTTT. The encoded protein is CASSPRGQGRNQPQHF.